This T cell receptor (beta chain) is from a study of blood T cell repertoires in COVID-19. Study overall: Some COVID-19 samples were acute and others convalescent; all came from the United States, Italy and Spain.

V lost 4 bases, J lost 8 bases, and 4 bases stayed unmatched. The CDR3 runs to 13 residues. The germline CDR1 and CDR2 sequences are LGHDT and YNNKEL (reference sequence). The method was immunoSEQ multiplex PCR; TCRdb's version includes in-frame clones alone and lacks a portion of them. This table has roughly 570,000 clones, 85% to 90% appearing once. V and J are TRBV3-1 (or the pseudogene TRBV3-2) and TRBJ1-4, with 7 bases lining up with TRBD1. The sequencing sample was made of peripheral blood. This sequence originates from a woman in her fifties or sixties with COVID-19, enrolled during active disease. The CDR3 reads CASSPRGEEKLFF. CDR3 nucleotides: TGTGCCAGCAGCCCCAGGGGGGAAGAAAAACTGTTTTTT.